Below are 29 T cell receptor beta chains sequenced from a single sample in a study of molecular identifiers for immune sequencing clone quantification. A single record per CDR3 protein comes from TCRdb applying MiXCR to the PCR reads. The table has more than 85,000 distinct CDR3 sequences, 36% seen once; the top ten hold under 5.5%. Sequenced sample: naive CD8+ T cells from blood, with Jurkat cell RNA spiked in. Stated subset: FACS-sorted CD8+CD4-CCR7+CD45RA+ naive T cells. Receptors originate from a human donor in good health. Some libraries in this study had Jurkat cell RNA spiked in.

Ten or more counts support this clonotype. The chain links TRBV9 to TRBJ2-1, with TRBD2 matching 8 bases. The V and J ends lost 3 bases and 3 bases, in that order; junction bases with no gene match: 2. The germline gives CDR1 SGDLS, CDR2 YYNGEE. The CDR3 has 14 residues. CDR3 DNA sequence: TGTGCCAGCAGCGCGAGCGGGAGCTACAATGAGCAGTTCTTC. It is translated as CASSASGSYNEQFF.

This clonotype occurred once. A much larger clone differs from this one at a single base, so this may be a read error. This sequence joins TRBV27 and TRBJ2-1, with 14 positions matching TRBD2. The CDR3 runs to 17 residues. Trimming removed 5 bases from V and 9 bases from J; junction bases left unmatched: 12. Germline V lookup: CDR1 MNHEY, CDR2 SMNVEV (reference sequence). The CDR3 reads CASSPIGTSGGIGEQFF. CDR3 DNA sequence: TGTGCCAGCAGTCCTATCGGGACTAGCGGGGGTATCGGTGAGCAGTTCTTC.

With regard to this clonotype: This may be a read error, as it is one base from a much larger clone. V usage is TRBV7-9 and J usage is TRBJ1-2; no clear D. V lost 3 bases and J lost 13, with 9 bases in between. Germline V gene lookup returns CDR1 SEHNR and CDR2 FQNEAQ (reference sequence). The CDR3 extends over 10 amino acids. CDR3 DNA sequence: TGTGCCAGCAGCTTTGACGTCTTCACCTTC. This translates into CASSFDVFTF. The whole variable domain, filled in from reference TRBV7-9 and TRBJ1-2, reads DTGVSQNPRHKITKRGQNVTFRCDPISEHNRLYWYRQTLGQGPEFLTYFQNEAQLEKSRLLSDRFSAERPKGSFSTLEIQRTEQGDSAMYLCASSFDVFTFGSGTRLTVV.

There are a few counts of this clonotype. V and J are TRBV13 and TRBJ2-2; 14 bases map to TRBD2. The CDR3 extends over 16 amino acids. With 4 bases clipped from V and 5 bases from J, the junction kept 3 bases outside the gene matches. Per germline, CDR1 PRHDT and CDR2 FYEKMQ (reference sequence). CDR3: CASSWGLAGETGELFF. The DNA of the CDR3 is TGTGCCAGCAGCTGGGGACTAGCGGGAGAAACCGGGGAGCTGTTTTTT.

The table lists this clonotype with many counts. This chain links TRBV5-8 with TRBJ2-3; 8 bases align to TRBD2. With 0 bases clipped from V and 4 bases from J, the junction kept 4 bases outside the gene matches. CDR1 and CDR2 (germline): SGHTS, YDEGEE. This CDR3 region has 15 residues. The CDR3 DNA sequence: TGTGCCAGCAGCTTGGAACGGGAGGGACCAGATACGCAGTATTTT. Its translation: CASSLEREGPDTQYF.

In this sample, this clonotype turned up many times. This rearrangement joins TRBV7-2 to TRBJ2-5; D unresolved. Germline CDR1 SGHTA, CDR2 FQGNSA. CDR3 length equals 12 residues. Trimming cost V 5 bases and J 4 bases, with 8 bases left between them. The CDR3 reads CASSQSPETQYF. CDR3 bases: TGTGCCAGCAGCCAATCGCCAGAGACCCAGTACTTC.

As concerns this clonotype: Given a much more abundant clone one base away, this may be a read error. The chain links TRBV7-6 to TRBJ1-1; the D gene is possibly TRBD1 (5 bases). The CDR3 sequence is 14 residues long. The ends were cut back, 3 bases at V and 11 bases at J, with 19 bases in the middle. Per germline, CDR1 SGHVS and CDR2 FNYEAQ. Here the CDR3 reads CASSLVEGRRDAFF. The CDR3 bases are TGTGCCAGCAGCTTGGTCGAGGGGAGGCGGGATGCTTTCTTT.

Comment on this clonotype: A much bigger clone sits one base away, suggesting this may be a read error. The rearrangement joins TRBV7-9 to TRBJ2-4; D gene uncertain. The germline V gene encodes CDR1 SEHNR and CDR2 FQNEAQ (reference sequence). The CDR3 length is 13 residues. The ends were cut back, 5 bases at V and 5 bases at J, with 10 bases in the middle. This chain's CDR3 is CASSPSIENIQYF. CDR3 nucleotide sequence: TGTGCCAGCAGCCCTTCAATCGAAAACATTCAGTACTTC.

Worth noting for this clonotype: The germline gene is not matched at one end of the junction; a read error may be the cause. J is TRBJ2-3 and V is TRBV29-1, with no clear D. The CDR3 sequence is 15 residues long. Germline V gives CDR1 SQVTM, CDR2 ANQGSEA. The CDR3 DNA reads TGCGGCGTCGACGAGTCGGACGAAAGACTAGATACGCAGTATTTT. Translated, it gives CGVDESDERLDTQYF.

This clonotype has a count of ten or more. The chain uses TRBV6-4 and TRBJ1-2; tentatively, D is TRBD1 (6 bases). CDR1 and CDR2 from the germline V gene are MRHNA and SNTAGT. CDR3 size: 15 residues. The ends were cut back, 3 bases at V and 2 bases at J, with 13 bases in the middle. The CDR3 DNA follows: TGTGCCAGCAGTGAATTGGCAGGGGACAACTATGGCTACACCTTC. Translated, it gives CASSELAGDNYGYTF.

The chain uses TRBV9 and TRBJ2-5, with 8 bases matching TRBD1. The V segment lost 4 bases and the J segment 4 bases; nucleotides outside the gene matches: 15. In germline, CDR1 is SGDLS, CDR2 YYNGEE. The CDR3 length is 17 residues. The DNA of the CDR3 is TGTGCCAGCAGCAGGGATCGGAACAGGGGGTTTATAGAGACCCAGTACTTC. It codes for CASSRDRNRGFIETQYF.

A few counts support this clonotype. In DNA form, the CDR3 reads TGTGCCAGCAGCTTTGGTGAAAAACTGTTTTTT. Protein: CASSFGEKLFF. The chain uses TRBV7-9 and TRBJ1-4; D gene unclear. V lost 3 bases and J lost 7, with 3 bases in between. CDR1 SEHNR and CDR2 FQNEAQ come from the germline V gene (reference sequence). The CDR3 has 11 amino acids.

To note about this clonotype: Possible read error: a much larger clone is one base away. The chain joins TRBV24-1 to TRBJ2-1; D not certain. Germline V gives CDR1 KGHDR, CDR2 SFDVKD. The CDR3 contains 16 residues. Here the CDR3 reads CATSDLHSSLYNKQFF. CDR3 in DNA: TGTGCCACCAGTGATTTGCATTCCTCGCTGTACAATAAGCAGTTCTTC.

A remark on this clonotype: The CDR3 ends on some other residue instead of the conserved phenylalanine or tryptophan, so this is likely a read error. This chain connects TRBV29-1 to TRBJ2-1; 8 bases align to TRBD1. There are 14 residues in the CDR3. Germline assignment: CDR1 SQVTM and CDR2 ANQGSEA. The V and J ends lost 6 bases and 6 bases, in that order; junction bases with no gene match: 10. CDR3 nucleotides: TGCAGCGTCCCAAGACAGGGGTATAGCAATGAGCAGTTCATC. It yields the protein CSVPRQGYSNEQFI.

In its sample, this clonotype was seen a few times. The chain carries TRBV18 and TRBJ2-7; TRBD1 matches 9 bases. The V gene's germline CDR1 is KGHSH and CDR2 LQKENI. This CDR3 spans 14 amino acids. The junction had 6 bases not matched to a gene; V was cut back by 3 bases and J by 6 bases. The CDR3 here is CASSPGDRVTEQYF. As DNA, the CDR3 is TGTGCCAGCTCACCCGGGGACAGGGTTACCGAGCAGTACTTC.

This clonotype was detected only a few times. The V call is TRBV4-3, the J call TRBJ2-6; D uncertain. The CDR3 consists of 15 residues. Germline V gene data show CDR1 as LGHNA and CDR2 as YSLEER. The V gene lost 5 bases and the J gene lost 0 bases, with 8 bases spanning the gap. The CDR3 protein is CASSSTPSGANVLTF. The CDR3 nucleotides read TGCGCCAGCAGCTCGACACCCTCTGGGGCCAACGTCCTGACTTTC.

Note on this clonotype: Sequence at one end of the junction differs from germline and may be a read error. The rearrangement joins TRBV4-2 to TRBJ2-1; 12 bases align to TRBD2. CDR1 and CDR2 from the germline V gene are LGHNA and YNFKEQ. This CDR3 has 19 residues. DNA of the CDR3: TGTGCCAGCAGCCAAGATCTCCCGGGACTAGCGGGCGATGTCAATGAGCAGGTCTTC. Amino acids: CASSQDLPGLAGDVNEQVF.

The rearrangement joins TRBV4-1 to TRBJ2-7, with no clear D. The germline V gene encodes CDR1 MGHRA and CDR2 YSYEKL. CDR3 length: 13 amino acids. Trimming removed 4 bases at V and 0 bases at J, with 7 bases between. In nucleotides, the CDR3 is TGCGCCAGCAGCCCCCGACTCTCCTACGAGCAGTACTTC. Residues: CASSPRLSYEQYF.

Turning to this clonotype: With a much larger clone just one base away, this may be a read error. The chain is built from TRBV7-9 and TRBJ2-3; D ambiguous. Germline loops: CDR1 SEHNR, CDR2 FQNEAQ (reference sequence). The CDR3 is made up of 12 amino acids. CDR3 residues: CASSYGADSQYF. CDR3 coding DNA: TGTGCCAGCAGCTACGGAGCAGATTCGCAGTATTTT.

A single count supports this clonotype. The CDR3 is CASSSLAKAPYEQYF. The CDR3 DNA reads as TGTGCCAGCAGTTCACTAGCGAAAGCCCCCTACGAGCAGTACTTC. The genes are TRBV28 and TRBJ2-7; 7 bases align to TRBD2. Germline V lookup: CDR1 MDHEN, CDR2 SYDVKM. V was clipped by 4 bases and J by 2 bases; unmatched bases: 8. There are 15 residues in the CDR3.

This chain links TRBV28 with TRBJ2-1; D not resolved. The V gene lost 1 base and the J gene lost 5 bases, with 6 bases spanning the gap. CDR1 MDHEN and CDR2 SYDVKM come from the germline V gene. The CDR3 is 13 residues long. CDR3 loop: CASSLYMHNEQFF. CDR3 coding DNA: TGTGCCAGCAGTTTATACATGCACAATGAGCAGTTCTTC.

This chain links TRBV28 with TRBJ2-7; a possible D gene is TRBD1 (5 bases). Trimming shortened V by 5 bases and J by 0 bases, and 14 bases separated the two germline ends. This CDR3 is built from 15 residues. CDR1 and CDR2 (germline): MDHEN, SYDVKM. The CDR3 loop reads CASSPPGRPSYEQYF. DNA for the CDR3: TGTGCCAGCAGTCCCCCAGGGCGTCCCTCCTACGAGCAGTACTTC.

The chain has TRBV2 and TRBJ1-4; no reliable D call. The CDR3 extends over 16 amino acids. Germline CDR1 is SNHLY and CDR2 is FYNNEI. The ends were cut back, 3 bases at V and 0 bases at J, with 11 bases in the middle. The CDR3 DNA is TGTGCCAGCAGTGACGCGGGCCCCGCAACTAATGAAAAACTGTTTTTT. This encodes CASSDAGPATNEKLFF.

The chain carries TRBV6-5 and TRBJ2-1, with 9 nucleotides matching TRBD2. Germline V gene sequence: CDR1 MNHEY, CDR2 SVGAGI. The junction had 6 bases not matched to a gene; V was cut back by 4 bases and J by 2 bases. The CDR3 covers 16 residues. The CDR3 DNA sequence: TGTGCCAGCAGTTCCACTCCTAGCGGGACCTACAATGAGCAGTTCTTC. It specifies CASSSTPSGTYNEQFF.

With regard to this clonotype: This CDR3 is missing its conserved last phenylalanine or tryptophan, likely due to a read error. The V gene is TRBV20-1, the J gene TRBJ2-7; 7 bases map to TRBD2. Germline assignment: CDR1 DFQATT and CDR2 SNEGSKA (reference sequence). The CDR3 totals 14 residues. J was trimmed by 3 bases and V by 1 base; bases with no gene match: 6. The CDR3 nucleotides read TGCAGTGCTAGAGTAGGCGGGAGCGACTACGAGCAGTACATC. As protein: CSARVGGSDYEQYI.

DNA of the CDR3: TGCGCCAGCAGCCAAGTAGGCAGGGCGGGCGAGCAGTACTTC. Protein product: CASSQVGRAGEQYF. J is TRBJ2-7 and V is TRBV4-1; D possibly matches TRBD1 or TRBD2 (5 bases each). V was clipped by 1 base and J by 6 bases, with 13 bases between them. This CDR3 contains 14 residues. Looked up from germline, CDR1 is MGHRA and CDR2 is YSYEKL.

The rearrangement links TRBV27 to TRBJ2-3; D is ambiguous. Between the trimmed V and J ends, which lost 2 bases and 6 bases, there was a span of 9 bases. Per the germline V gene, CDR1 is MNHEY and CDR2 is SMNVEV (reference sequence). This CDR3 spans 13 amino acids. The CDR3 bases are TGTGCCAGCAGTTTACCGCCAGCCGATACGCAGTATTTT. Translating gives CASSLPPADTQYF.

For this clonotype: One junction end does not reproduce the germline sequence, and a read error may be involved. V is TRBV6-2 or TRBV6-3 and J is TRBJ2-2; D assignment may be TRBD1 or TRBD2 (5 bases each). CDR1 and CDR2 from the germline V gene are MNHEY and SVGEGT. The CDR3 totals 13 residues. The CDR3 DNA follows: TGCGCCAGCAAAGACAGATTAGCCGGGGAGCAGTTTTTT. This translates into CASKDRLAGEQFF.

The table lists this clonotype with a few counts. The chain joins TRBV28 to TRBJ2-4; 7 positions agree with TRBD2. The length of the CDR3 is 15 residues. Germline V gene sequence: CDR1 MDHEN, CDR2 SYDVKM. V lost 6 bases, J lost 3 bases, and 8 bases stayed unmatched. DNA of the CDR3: TGTGCCAGCAGGGGGGGGGTTTTTGTCAAAAACATTCAGTACTTC. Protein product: CASRGGVFVKNIQYF.